This T cell receptor (beta chain) was found in a study of T cells in Graves' hyperthyroidism and ophthalmopathy. V lost 1 base to trimming and J lost 1 base; unmatched junction nucleotides: 5. From germline, CDR1 is MNHEY and CDR2 SMNVEV (reference sequence). This CDR3 has 16 residues. Diagnostic decisions used clinical symptoms, serum thyroxine and TRAb, thyroid ultrasound and orbital computed tomography. Authors of the study amplified TCR beta CDR3 regions from RNA transcripts. RT-PCR in the first round (using the HTBI primer set) targeted the TCR CDR3. One entry per CDR3 protein, called by TCRdb with MiXCR from the multiplex PCR reads. The sample records roughly 240,000 distinct CDR3 sequences, approximately 24% being singletons.

J is TRBJ2-7 and V is TRBV27; 9 bases line up with TRBD2. The sequence was obtained from a woman aged 40 to 50 with Graves' ophthalmopathy. Sequenced sample: blood. CDR3 protein: CASSLLLSGRSYEQYF. The CDR3 bases are TGTGCCAGCAGTTTATTACTTAGCGGGAGATCCTACGAGCAGTACTTC.